The 31 T cell receptor beta chains presented below share a single source sample, sequenced in a study of memory CD4+ T cells and cytomegalovirus serostatus. The table came from immunoSEQ multiplex PCR; TCRdb's copy has only in-frame clones and leaves some out. The sample lists around 53,000 clones, 60% to 85% occurring once. The sort gate was single viable CD3+CD4+CD8-CD45RO+ cells for memory CD4+ T cells. Sequencing input: memory CD4+ T cells from blood. These receptors were obtained from an adult in good health and CMV-seropositive.

The chain employs TRBV6-6 and TRBJ1-6; TRBD1 might be the D (5 bases). V was clipped by 10 bases and J by 1 base, with 8 bases between them. The CDR3 has 13 residues. CDR1 is MNHNY and CDR2 is SVGAGI in the germline V gene (reference sequence). The CDR3 nucleotides read TGTGCCACGGGGGAGTCCTATAATTCACCCCTCCACTTT. It is translated as CATGESYNSPLHF.

The chain has TRBV6-6 and TRBJ2-3, with D perhaps matching TRBD1 (6 bases). Trimming removed 8 bases at V and 3 bases at J, with 9 bases between. The CDR3 length is 12 residues. CDR1 and CDR2 (germline): MNHNY, SVGAGI (reference sequence). The CDR3 nucleotides read TGTGCCAGCGGCAGGGGAACAGATACGCAGTATTTT. The encoded protein is CASGRGTDTQYF.

The rearrangement uses TRBV7-8 and TRBJ2-1, with a weak D call TRBD1 (6 bases). Germline V gene sequence: CDR1 SGHVS, CDR2 FQNEAQ. V lost 1 base to trimming and J lost 7 bases, with 17 bases between them. The CDR3 has 16 amino acids. Written as DNA, the CDR3 is TGTGCCAGCAGCTTAGGCCCTATTCAGGGGTGGAATGAGCAGTTCTTC. Its protein is CASSLGPIQGWNEQFF.

This clone was seen more than once but under ten times. The J gene is TRBJ2-5, the V gene TRBV28; possibly TRBD1 for D (5 bases). Germline lookup yields CDR1 MDHEN and CDR2 SYDVKM. The CDR3 is 16 amino acids. Trimming left V 3 bases short and J 1 base short, with 15 bases between. CDR3 region: CASSFVRAGAQETQYF. CDR3 DNA sequence: TGTGCCAGCAGTTTTGTCAGGGCTGGGGCCCAAGAGACCCAGTACTTC.

V gene TRBV2 combines with J gene TRBJ1-1; 8 bases line up with TRBD1. This CDR3 spans 14 amino acids. Germline loops: CDR1 SNHLY, CDR2 FYNNEI. The V segment lost 4 bases and the J segment 5 bases; nucleotides outside the gene matches: 6. CDR3 sequence: CASSVAGGRTEAFF. As DNA, the CDR3 is TGTGCCAGCAGTGTTGCAGGGGGCAGAACTGAAGCTTTCTTT. Together with reference TRBV2 and TRBJ1-1, the CDR3 gives the full variable domain: EPEVTQTPSHQVTQMGQEVILRCVPISNHLYFYWYRQILGQKVEFLVSFYNNEISEKSEIFDDQFSVERPDGSNFTLKIRSTKLEDSAMYFCASSVAGGRTEAFFGQGTRLTVV.

The rearrangement links TRBV19 to TRBJ1-2, with D possibly matching TRBD1 (5 bases). The CDR3 totals 11 residues. Trimming stripped 9 bases from V and 6 bases from J, with 11 bases between. Germline-derived CDR1 and CDR2 are LNHDA and SQIVND (reference sequence). CDR3 DNA sequence: TGTGCCAGCGGGGGACCGAATGGCTACACCTTC. Its protein is CASGGPNGYTF.

The chain is built from TRBV6-5 and TRBJ2-1; either TRBD1 or TRBD2 may supply D (5 bases each). CDR3 size: 15 residues. The V end lost 2 bases, the J end lost 6 bases, and 14 bases lay between the germline ends. CDR1 is MNHEY and CDR2 is SVGAGI in the germline V gene. CDR3 nucleotide sequence: TGTGCCAGCAGTTACCCCGGGACCAGCGGCAATGAGCAGTTCTTC. Translating it yields CASSYPGTSGNEQFF.

The chain employs TRBV29-1 and TRBJ1-2; a weak D match, TRBD1 (6 bases). Per the germline V gene, CDR1 is SQVTM and CDR2 is ANQGSEA. Trimming removed 4 bases from V and 3 bases from J, with 12 bases in between. The CDR3 is made up of 13 amino acids. CDR3 nucleotide sequence: TGCAGCGTTGCTCGGGGGCTTGACTATGGCTACACCTTC. This gives the protein CSVARGLDYGYTF.

The chain has TRBV7-2 and TRBJ1-5; D is unclear. The CDR3 has 13 residues. The V gene's germline CDR1 is SGHTA and CDR2 FQGNSA. Between the trimmed V and J ends, which lost 5 bases and 4 bases, there was a span of 9 bases. CDR3 bases: TGTGCCAGCAGCCCAGAGATGAATCAGCCCCAGCATTTT. Protein: CASSPEMNQPQHF.

V and J are TRBV27 and TRBJ1-6; 7 nucleotides agree with TRBD1. V lost 6 bases, J lost 5 bases, and 4 bases stayed unmatched. CDR1 is MNHEY, CDR2 SMNVEV, per germline (reference sequence). The CDR3 runs to 14 residues. The CDR3 region has the DNA TGTGCCAGCAGACAGGGGCCGAATAATTCACCCCTCCACTTT. It yields the protein CASRQGPNNSPLHF.

CDR3 region: CASSLVGSRSPLHF. CDR3 sequence (DNA): TGTGCCAGCAGCTTAGTCGGATCGCGTTCACCCCTCCACTTT. J is TRBJ1-6 and V is TRBV7-2; D gene uncertain. The V end was cut by 1 base, the J end by 9 bases, with 10 bases between. The CDR3 length is 14 residues. Germline V gene sequence: CDR1 SGHTA, CDR2 FQGNSA.

This clone was counted a few times. V is TRBV19 and J is TRBJ1-2; D unresolved. The CDR3 contains 14 residues. Trimming shortened V by 5 bases and J by 4 bases, and 14 bases separated the two germline ends. The V gene's germline CDR1 is LNHDA and CDR2 SQIVND (reference sequence). The CDR3 reads CASSLRGGGYGYTF. CDR3 coding DNA: TGTGCCAGTAGTCTCCGGGGAGGCGGCTATGGCTACACCTTC.

In nucleotides, the CDR3 is TGTGCCAGCCAGCTCCTAGGGGGAATGACAGATACGCAGTATTTT. Translation gives CASQLLGGMTDTQYF. The chain carries TRBV2 and TRBJ2-3; a possible D gene is TRBD1 (6 bases). The CDR3 has 15 amino acids. Trimming cost V 8 bases and J 3 bases, with 18 bases left between them. Looked up from germline, CDR1 is SNHLY and CDR2 is FYNNEI.

J is TRBJ2-3 and V is TRBV18, with D perhaps matching TRBD2 (5 bases). Trimming shortened V by 3 bases and J by 0 bases, and 16 bases separated the two germline ends. Germline loops: CDR1 KGHSH, CDR2 LQKENI. This CDR3 has 17 amino acids. CDR3 coding DNA: TGTGCCAGCTCACCTAGCGCCGGCCATACTAGCACAGATACGCAGTATTTT. Amino acids: CASSPSAGHTSTDTQYF. Supplemented by reference TRBV18 and TRBJ2-3, the full variable domain reads NAGVMQNPRHLVRRRGQEARLRCSPMKGHSHVYWYRQLPEEGLKFMVYLQKENIIDESGMPKERFSAEFPKEGPSILRIQQVVRGDSAAYFCASSPSAGHTSTDTQYFGPGTRLTVL.

This chain's CDR3 is CASMSLASGVNEQFF. DNA of the CDR3: TGTGCCAGTATGTCCCTGGCTAGCGGGGTCAATGAGCAGTTCTTC. The rearrangement links TRBV19 to TRBJ2-1; 9 bases line up with TRBD2. The CDR3 sequence is 15 residues long. Losses at the gene ends were 7 bases for V and 6 bases for J; bases not matched to a gene: 10. Germline loops: CDR1 LNHDA, CDR2 SQIVND (reference sequence).

This chain uses TRBV28 with TRBJ2-7; D gene unclear. Germline-derived CDR1 and CDR2 are MDHEN and SYDVKM. The germline V and J ends were trimmed by 4 bases and 5 bases, with 9 bases remaining between them. CDR3 length: 12 residues. CDR3 protein: CASSSTRNEQYF. The CDR3 DNA follows: TGTGCCAGCAGTTCTACTCGGAACGAGCAGTACTTC.

This chain uses TRBV18 with TRBJ1-4; D ambiguous. This CDR3 spans 13 amino acids. Germline CDR1 is KGHSH and CDR2 is LQKENI. The ends were cut back, 6 bases at V and 5 bases at J, with 10 bases in the middle. CDR3 bases: TGTGCCAGCTCTGCCGGGAGGAATGAAAAACTGTTTTTT. Protein: CASSAGRNEKLFF.

The rearrangement uses TRBV7-2 and TRBJ2-3, with 7 nucleotides matching TRBD2. Trimming removed 2 bases from V and 6 bases from J; junction bases left unmatched: 5. The CDR3 totals 14 residues. Looked up from germline, CDR1 is SGHTA and CDR2 is FQGNSA. CDR3 region: CASSLTGGPDTQYF. DNA of the CDR3: TGTGCCAGCAGCTTAACGGGGGGTCCGGATACGCAGTATTTT.

The genes are TRBV19 and TRBJ1-3; no definite D call. Per the germline V gene, CDR1 is LNHDA and CDR2 is SQIVND (reference sequence). Trimming stripped 7 bases from V and 4 bases from J, with 14 bases between. This CDR3 is built from 14 residues. The CDR3 bases are TGTGCCAGTAAGGGCCCAAGTACCGGAAACACCATATATTTT. Its translation: CASKGPSTGNTIYF. The variable domain in full, with the rest retrieved from reference TRBV19 and TRBJ1-3, is DGGITQSPKYLFRKEGQNVTLSCEQNLNHDAMYWYRQDPGQGLRLIYYSQIVNDFQKGDIAEGYSVSREKKESFPLTVTSAQKNPTAFYLCASKGPSTGNTIYFGEGSWLTVV.

The chain joins TRBV6-5 to TRBJ1-2; weak D call: TRBD1 (6 bases). Germline-derived CDR1 and CDR2 are MNHEY and SVGAGI. Trimming cost V 8 bases and J 4 bases, with 17 bases left between them. The CDR3 has 14 amino acids. CDR3 protein: CASSQTGQFYGYTF. DNA of the CDR3: TGTGCCAGCTCTCAGACAGGACAGTTCTATGGCTACACCTTC.

This clone appeared a single time. The chain employs TRBV29-1 and TRBJ2-3, with 7 bases aligning to TRBD2. Per germline, CDR1 SQVTM and CDR2 ANQGSEA. V dropped 2 bases and J dropped 6; count of bases not matched to a gene: 17. This CDR3 region has 17 residues. For the CDR3, the DNA is TGCAGCGTTGAATTTCCCGGACCGGGACTACCCGTCGATACGCAGTATTTT. It translates to CSVEFPGPGLPVDTQYF.

This clone has a single count. The chain links TRBV4-3 to TRBJ1-3; no reliable D call. The germline V gene has CDR1 LGHNA and CDR2 YSLEER. The CDR3 has 17 residues. Trimming removed 1 base from V and 0 bases from J, with 13 bases in between. The CDR3 protein is CASSQGVGSTSGNTIYF. The CDR3 nucleotides are TGCGCCAGCAGCCAAGGGGTGGGAAGCACCTCTGGAAACACCATATATTTT.

J is TRBJ2-7 and V is TRBV7-9, with TRBD2 identical over 7 bases. Germline-derived CDR1 and CDR2 are SEHNR and FQNEAQ (reference sequence). The J segment lost 3 bases and the V segment lost 1 base, leaving 0 bases of the junction unmatched. This CDR3 region has 13 residues. The CDR3: CASSLERDYEQYF. The CDR3 DNA sequence: TGTGCCAGCAGCTTAGAGCGGGACTACGAGCAGTACTTC.

The gene calls are TRBV14 and TRBJ1-4, with D maybe TRBD1 (6 bases). Between the trimmed V and J ends, which lost 0 bases and 1 base, there was a span of 15 bases. CDR1 is SGHDN, CDR2 FVKESK, per germline. The CDR3 covers 18 residues. CDR3 loop: CASSQEPQGRVTNEKLFF. The CDR3 region has the DNA TGTGCCAGCAGCCAAGAACCCCAGGGGCGAGTAACTAATGAAAAACTGTTTTTT.

This clone was picked up a small number of times. The V gene is TRBV19, the J gene TRBJ2-7; 7 nucleotides agree with TRBD1. The V gene end was trimmed by 3 bases and the J gene end by 9 bases; junction bases not matched to a gene: 11. This CDR3 region has 14 residues. Germline V CDR1 and CDR2: LNHDA, SQIVND (reference sequence). The CDR3 is CASSIPGTATRQYF. Here the CDR3 DNA reads TGTGCCAGTAGTATCCCCGGGACAGCTACGAGGCAGTACTTC.

The chain recombines TRBV7-2 with TRBJ2-7; D is possibly TRBD1 or TRBD2 (6 bases each). V lost 2 bases to trimming and J lost 4 bases, with 12 bases between them. Germline V lookup: CDR1 SGHTA, CDR2 FQGNSA. This CDR3 has 14 residues. Here the CDR3 DNA reads TGTGCCAGCAGCTTAATGGGGGGCGAGTACGAGCAGTACTTC. This encodes CASSLMGGEYEQYF.

The chain carries TRBV28 and TRBJ1-4; D may be TRBD1 (6 bases). This CDR3 is 12 amino acids long. The V gene lost 6 bases and the J gene lost 10 bases, with 12 bases spanning the gap. Germline V gene lookup returns CDR1 MDHEN and CDR2 SYDVKM. This chain's CDR3 is CASRRQEGKLFF. Written as DNA, the CDR3 is TGTGCCAGCAGGCGACAGGAGGGAAAACTGTTTTTT. Drawing the rest from reference TRBV28 and TRBJ1-4, the complete variable domain is DVKVTQSSRYLVKRTGEKVFLECVQDMDHENMFWYRQDPGLGLRLIYFSYDVKMKEKGDIPEGYSVSREKKERFSLILESASTNQTSMYLCASRRQEGKLFFGSGTQLSVL.

V gene TRBV7-9 combines with J gene TRBJ1-6; 8 nucleotides align to TRBD1. Per the germline V gene, CDR1 is SEHNR and CDR2 is FQNEAQ (reference sequence). The V gene end was trimmed by 5 bases and the J gene end by 11 bases; junction bases not matched to a gene: 11. The CDR3 loop spans 15 amino acids. CDR3 bases: TGTGCCAGCAGCCCCCCGACAGGGGCCATACCACCCCTCCACTTT. It is translated as CASSPPTGAIPPLHF.

CDR3 sequence reads: CASSSRGSGGSDTQYF. In DNA, the CDR3 is TGCGCCAGCAGCTCGCGCGGGAGCGGGGGATCAGATACGCAGTATTTT. This chain joins TRBV5-1 and TRBJ2-3, with 8 nucleotides matching TRBD2. The V segment lost 3 bases and the J segment 4 bases; nucleotides outside the gene matches: 10. CDR1 and CDR2 from the germline V gene are SGHRS and YFSETQ. The CDR3 loop spans 16 amino acids.

The V and J genes are TRBV7-9 and TRBJ2-3, with D perhaps given as TRBD1 or TRBD2 (5 bases each). CDR3 size: 12 residues. V was trimmed by 1 base and J by 8 bases, leaving 7 bases between them. Per germline, CDR1 SEHNR and CDR2 FQNEAQ (reference sequence). The chain's CDR3 is CASSLEGPTQYF. The CDR3, as DNA: TGTGCCAGCAGCTTAGAGGGACCTACGCAGTATTTT. Using reference TRBV7-9 and TRBJ2-3 for the parts outside the CDR3, the full variable domain is DTGVSQNPRHKITKRGQNVTFRCDPISEHNRLYWYRQTLGQGPEFLTYFQNEAQLEKSRLLSDRFSAERPKGSFSTLEIQRTEQGDSAMYLCASSLEGPTQYFGPGTRLTVL.

The chain is built from TRBV28 and TRBJ2-7; D uncertain. From germline, CDR1 is MDHEN and CDR2 SYDVKM. The CDR3 runs to 16 residues. V was cut by 6 bases and J by 2 bases, with 20 bases left in between. CDR3 amino acids: CASSPPSGYHAYEQYF. In DNA, the CDR3 is TGTGCCAGCAGCCCCCCTAGTGGGTACCATGCCTACGAGCAGTACTTC.